This T cell receptor (beta chain) was obtained from a study of identifying expanded T cells in peripheral blood (dated 2019 in TCRdb). The study in broad terms: Technical replicates were generated by sequencing separate aliquots of the same genomic DNA pool, and four replicates were compared pairwise.

The immunoSEQ Assay, which relies on bias-controlled multiplex PCR amplification of genomic DNA, was used to profile TCRbeta CDR3 regions. The authors' pipeline ran thus. The absolute abundance of each unique TCRbeta CDR3 region was quantified after sequences were collapsed and filtered. Differential abundance was tested with a binomial (Fisher-equivalent) model and with a beta-binomial model adding time-dependent variance fitted from healthy donors. Clones with fewer than 5 combined templates were removed, and differential abundance was called for clones with a Benjamini-Hochberg FDR below 0.01. The form v = (b*log(k)+a)^2 was used to model beta-binomial variance as a function of total template count across the two samples. The clones in this table, taken by TCRdb from immuneACCESS, are in-frame only. Not every clone is retained; where verified, under half of the shortfall comes from an unresolved V gene, and the cause of the rest is unknown. V and J calls plus clone size are reproduced from that table; the DNA served to infer D and trimming. The sample contains under 95,000 clones, 89% of them found a single time. Together, the top ten hold 2.5% to 3.5% of the sample.

V and J are truncated by 6 bases and 1 base respectively, leaving an intervening sequence of 15 bases. Taken from the germline V gene, the CDR1 and CDR2 loops are SNHLY and FYNNEI. The CDR3, from cysteine to phenylalanine, totals 15 residues. Left in the record is the CDR3 DNA by itself, 45 bases read in frame from the first base. As regards this clone: Its antigen is still unknown. Base qualities were left out, and no much larger clone turns up one base away.

The study at large found these results: Between technical replicates the binomial model flagged approximately 1.3 differentially abundant clones, whereas over roughly two weeks the binomial model flagged about 15 and over roughly 4 weeks 19 to 20. Variance in clone template counts between approximately 2-week samples significantly increased with total template count across all healthy donors. Across all healthy-donor time intervals, the beta-binomial model significantly cut both the number of clones called differentially abundant and the false-positive rate. The authors expected that over much longer intervals, such as months to years, biological variance in healthy repertoires might increase even further.

No immune events, such as infections, were documented for the healthy donors during the collection period. To calibrate time-dependent variance in a beta-binomial model of T-cell clone differential abundance, blood repertoires from healthy donors were used as a training cohort. The training cohort was composed of around ten healthy donors, 3 female and 7 male. On average the donors were approximately 40 years old, and their ages spanned roughly 29 to 64 years. Whole blood was collected from each healthy donor at three time points spaced 2 to 3 weeks apart and obtained from a commercial supplier. Genomic DNA was extracted from unsorted whole blood for immunosequencing.

The chain employs TRBV2 and TRBJ1-1, with TRBD1 tentatively as D gene (6 bases match). What was sequenced was blood. The TCR sequence derives from a person between 18 and 75 years old in good health. CDR3 reads: CASRTGTNSNTEAFF. The nucleotide sequence reads as follows: TGTGCCAGCAGAACCGGGACAAACTCGAACACTGAAGCTTTCTTT.